The clone carrying this T cell receptor (beta chain) was seen more than once but under ten times. The antigen is not known. This sample is part of a study of T cells after yellow fever vaccination. The ends were cut back, 3 bases at V and 5 bases at J, with 19 bases in the middle. Per germline, CDR1 DFQATT and CDR2 SNEGSKA (reference sequence). CDR3 size: 15 residues. Study observations and caveats: Though it reached lower strength, the secondary response hit its peak faster, day 5 versus 15. Reappearing after the booster were most of the clones from primary vaccination (about 96% CD4, roughly 86% CD8).

Production of TCR cDNA was by 5'RACE template switching, which also added a universal primer site and UMIs. A single record per CDR3 protein comes from TCRdb applying MiXCR to the 5' RACE reads. This table holds hundreds of thousands of distinct CDR3 sequences, 9.5% to 13% found once. This clonotype originated in a young man who received the YFV17D yellow fever vaccine. The V call is TRBV20-1, the J call TRBJ2-5; D possibly corresponds to TRBD2 (7 bases). The sample was PBMCs, taken on the day of the first yellow fever vaccination. The CDR3 nucleotides are TGCAGTGCTAGTCCCCGGGGGGCTACTTGGGAGACCCAGTACTTC. Its protein is CSASPRGATWETQYF.